This T cell receptor (beta chain) was sequenced during a study of blood T cell repertoires in COVID-19. Overall study: Donors in the United States, Italy and Spain gave samples during acute or convalescent COVID-19. Nucleic acid was either cDNA or gDNA, and it came from T cells, B-cell-depleted T cells, or PBMCs.

In the original workflow: Quantification of nucleated cells was approximated via reference gene primer amplification. Using immunoSEQ multiplex PCR, the repertoire was profiled, and TCRdb retains in-frame clones only, with some absent. D and trimming were read from the DNA, whereas the V and J calls and clone size are those reported in that table. This sample has about 120,000 clones; 70% to 80% occur once, and the top ten carry 7.6%. The CDR3 extends over 13 amino acids. Looked up from germline, CDR1 is SGHRS and CDR2 is YFSETQ. Trimming removed 0 bases at V and 8 bases at J, with 11 bases between. The rearrangement links TRBV5-1 to TRBJ1-2; tentatively, D is TRBD1 (6 bases). Input material: peripheral blood. The sequence came from a woman aged 55-75 years with acute or convalescent COVID-19. CDR3: CASSLDPGGGYTF. CDR3 bases: TGCGCCAGCAGCTTGGATCCGGGGGGCGGCTACACCTTC.